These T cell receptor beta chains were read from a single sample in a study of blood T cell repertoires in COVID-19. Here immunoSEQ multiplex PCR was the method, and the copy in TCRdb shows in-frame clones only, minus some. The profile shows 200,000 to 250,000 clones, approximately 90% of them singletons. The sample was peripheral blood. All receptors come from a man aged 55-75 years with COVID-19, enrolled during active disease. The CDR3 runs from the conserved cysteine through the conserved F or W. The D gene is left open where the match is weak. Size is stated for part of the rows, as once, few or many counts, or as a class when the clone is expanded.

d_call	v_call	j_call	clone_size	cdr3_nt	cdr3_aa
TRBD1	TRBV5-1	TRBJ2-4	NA	TGCGCCAGCAGCTTTGGACCCGCCGGGGACAGGGGCCGCGGAGTAGCCAAAAACATTCAGTACTTC	CASSFGPAGDRGRGVAKNIQYF
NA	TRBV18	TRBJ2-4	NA	TGTGCCAGCTCACCAAGGGCACAGGGTTACATTCAGTACTTC	CASSPRAQGYIQYF
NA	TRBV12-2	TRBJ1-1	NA	TGTGCAAGTCGCTTAGCGCATCGTCCTCAGGGGAGCGTGGGGATTGAAGCTTTCTTT	CASRLAHRPQGSVGIEAFF
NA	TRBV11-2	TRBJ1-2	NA	TGTGCCAGCAGCTTACCAGGGAACCGGGGCTACACCTTC	CASSLPGNRGYTF
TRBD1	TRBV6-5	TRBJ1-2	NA	TGTGCCAGCAGGACCGGGACAGGGTTAAGTGGCTACACCTTC	CASRTGTGLSGYTF
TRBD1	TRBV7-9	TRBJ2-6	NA	TGTGCCAGCAGCTTACAACGGTCCGGGACAGCCTCTGGGGCCAACGTCCTGACTTTC	CASSLQRSGTASGANVLTF
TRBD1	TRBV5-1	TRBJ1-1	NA	TGCGCCAGCAGCTCGGAGACAGGGGGAGGCACTGAAGCTTTCTTT	CASSSETGGGTEAFF
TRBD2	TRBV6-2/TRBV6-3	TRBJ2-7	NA	TGTGCCAGCAGTACGGCTAGCGGAGGCAGGAACGAGCAGTACTTC	CASSTASGGRNEQYF
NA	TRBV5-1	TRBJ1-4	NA	TGCGCCAGCAGCCGGCCGGGAGGTGAAAAACTGTTTTTT	CASSRPGGEKLFF
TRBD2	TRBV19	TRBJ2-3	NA	TGTGCCAGTAGTCCAGCGGGGGACCGCACAGATACGCAGTATTTT	CASSPAGDRTDTQYF
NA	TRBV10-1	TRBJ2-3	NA	TGCGCCAGCAGTGAAAACTCGAGGGGACAACGTTTT	CASSENSRGQRF
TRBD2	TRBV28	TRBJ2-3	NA	TGTGCCAGCAGTTTATTTTCCGGCGGGAGGTTAACAGATACGCAGTATTTT	CASSLFSGGRLTDTQYF
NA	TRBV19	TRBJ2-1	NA	TGTGCCAGTAGTATATCCCCAGGGGGGAACAATGAGCAGTTCTTC	CASSISPGGNNEQFF
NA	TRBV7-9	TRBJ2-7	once	TGTGCCAGCAGCTTAGCGCAGGGAATTCTGGACTACGAGCAGTACTTC	CASSLAQGILDYEQYF
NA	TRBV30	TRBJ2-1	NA	TGTGCCTGGAGTCCCTTCGGGAGTTTTACCAACAGCGGTGGTGAGCAGTTCTTC	CAWSPFGSFTNSGGEQFF